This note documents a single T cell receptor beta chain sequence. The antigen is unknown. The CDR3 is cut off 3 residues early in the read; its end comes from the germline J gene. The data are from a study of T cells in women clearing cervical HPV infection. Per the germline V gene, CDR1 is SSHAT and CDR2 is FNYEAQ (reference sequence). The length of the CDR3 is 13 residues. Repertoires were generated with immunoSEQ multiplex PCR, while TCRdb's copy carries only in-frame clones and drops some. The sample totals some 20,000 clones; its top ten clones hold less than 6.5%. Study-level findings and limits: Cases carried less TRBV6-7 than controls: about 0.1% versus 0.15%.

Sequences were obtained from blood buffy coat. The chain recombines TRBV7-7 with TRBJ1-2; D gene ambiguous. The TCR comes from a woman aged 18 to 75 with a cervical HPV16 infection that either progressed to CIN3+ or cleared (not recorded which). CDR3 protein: CASSLARGNDYTF. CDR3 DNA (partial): TGTGCCAGCAGCTTAGCTCGGGGAAATGAC.